This T cell receptor beta chain was observed in a study of blood T cell repertoires in COVID-19. Study as a whole: Samples representing acute and convalescent COVID-19 were sourced from the United States, Italy and Spain. T cells, B-cell-depleted T cells, or PBMCs supplied cDNA or gDNA.

Deletions cut 4 bases from V and 6 bases from J, with 12 bases between. The germline CDR1 and CDR2 sequences are SQVTM and ANQGSEA. The CDR3 has 12 amino acids. Methods used by the authors: Estimated nucleated cell counts came from reference gene primer amplification. This table comes from immunoSEQ multiplex PCR, and its TCRdb copy is limited to in-frame clones, with some not included. V and J calls plus clone size are reproduced from that table; the DNA served to infer D and trimming. The sample records about 60,000 clones, roughly four fifths being singletons. The rearrangement joins TRBV29-1 to TRBJ1-1; D is ambiguous. The receptor's source is a human donor in a cohort sampled during active COVID-19. The specimen was peripheral blood. The CDR3 loop reads CSVGRAEAEAFF. Written as DNA, the CDR3 is TGCAGCGTTGGGAGGGCGGAGGCTGAAGCTTTCTTT.